Detailed here is one TCR beta chain. As yet, its antigen is unknown. Amplification of TCR beta used genomic DNA extracted from peripheral blood. These data originate in a study of T cell repertoires in aging, cancer and after chemotherapy. A mixed TRB-A/B primer pool amplified rearranged TRB by multiplex touch-down PCR. TCRdb recomputed calls from the multiplex PCR reads with MiXCR, one row per CDR3 protein. The sample shows some 840 distinct CDR3 sequences, about 26% of them seen only once. V lost 7 bases, J lost 5 bases, and 17 bases lay in between. The CDR3 contains 15 residues. The germline CDR1 and CDR2 sequences are LNHDA and SQIVND (reference sequence). The study's findings and limits: In each cancer cohort, median generation probability increased across chemotherapy, suggesting thymic output rebounded.

This receptor was taken from a human donor with a solid tumor. This chain links TRBV19 with TRBJ1-4; D uncertain. The sequencing sample was made of blood. The CDR3 region has the DNA TGTGCCAGTAACACCGAGCCGGCAGCCAATGAAAAACTGTTTTTT. Amino acid sequence: CASNTEPAANEKLFF.